This T cell receptor (beta chain) was sequenced for a study of CD8 T cells in ankylosing spondylitis. The CDR3 covers 15 residues. The germline gives CDR1 DFQATT, CDR2 SNEGSKA (reference sequence). V lost 6 bases and J lost 4; bases outside the gene matches: 10. TCRdb ran MiXCR on the 5' RACE reads and lists one entry per CDR3 protein. The data show just under 350,000 distinct CDR3 sequences, roughly 15% seen once. The chain combines TRBV20-1 with TRBJ2-7; the match to TRBD2 covers 12 bases. The material sequenced was blood, either unsorted or a sorted T cell fraction (not recorded which). This TCR was sampled from a male donor with ankylosing spondylitis or in good health (not recorded which). This CDR3 is CSARGTSGRPYEQYF. CDR3 DNA sequence: TGCAGTGCCAGGGGCACTAGCGGGAGGCCGTACGAGCAGTACTTC.